The T cell receptor (beta chain) described here comes from a study of Graves' ophthalmopathy and Graves' hyperthyroidism. As the template, RNA transcripts were used to amplify TCR beta CDR3 regions. The workflow started with a first-round RT-PCR run with HTBI primers and then moved on to a second-round multiplex PCR. TCRdb re-derived calls from the multiplex PCR reads in MiXCR, one entry per CDR3 protein. Here the sample spans 900,000 to 1,200,000 distinct CDR3 sequences, 36% being singletons. Orbital computed tomography and thyroid ultrasound, along with TRAb, serum thyroxine and clinical symptoms, underpinned diagnosis. To note about this clonotype: The antigen is not known.

Findings of the study overall: Cross-validated, the 13-signature model showed 87.88%/81.08% sensitivity/specificity, and 80%/75% in the test set. For predicting ophthalmopathy progression, the model had about 71% sensitivity and approximately 72% specificity. Most thyroid clonotypes expanded beyond 0.001 frequency were also found in blood.

The CDR3 spans 14 residues. Trimming took 9 bases from V and 4 from J, leaving 15 bases between them. Per germline, CDR1 KGHDR and CDR2 SFDVKD. This TCR came from an adult man with Graves' hyperthyroidism. The specimen was peripheral blood or thyroid tissue (not recorded which). V and J are TRBV24-1 and TRBJ1-5; D possibly corresponds to TRBD1 (5 bases). CDR3 in DNA: TGTGCCACCCCGCTTAGGGGCGGTAATCAGCCCCAGCATTTT. As protein: CATPLRGGNQPQHF.